These 29 T cell receptor beta chains came from one sample sequenced in a study of blood T cell repertoires in COVID-19. TCRdb keeps only in-frame clones here, not all; method: immunoSEQ multiplex PCR. The sample yields about 160,000 clones, about 83% seen once. Sequencing used peripheral blood. Receptors originate from a woman aged 70-85 years with COVID-19, enrolled during active disease.

The V and J genes are TRBV23-1 and TRBJ1-5, with D maybe TRBD1 (6 bases). TRBV23-1 is identified as an open reading frame with a role that is uncertain. The CDR3 loop spans 15 amino acids. Trimming removed 4 bases at V and 2 bases at J, with 12 bases between. Here the CDR3 reads CASSLTGRCNQPQHF. The CDR3 coding sequence is TGCGCCAGCAGTCTTACAGGGCGGTGCAATCAGCCCCAGCATTTT.

The rearrangement uses TRBV9 and TRBJ1-2; D is perhaps TRBD1 (5 bases). V gave up 0 bases and J gave up 6 bases, with 12 bases separating them. Germline V gene lookup returns CDR1 SGDLS and CDR2 YYNGEE. The CDR3 consists of 14 residues. This CDR3 reads CASSVGDSRDGYTF. The DNA of the CDR3 is TGTGCCAGCAGCGTAGGAGACAGTCGTGATGGCTACACCTTC.

The chain combines TRBV18 with TRBJ2-7; D not resolved. Deletions cut 1 base from V and 0 bases from J, with 10 bases between. The CDR3 spans 15 residues. Germline lookup yields CDR1 KGHSH and CDR2 LQKENI. The CDR3 nucleotides read TGTGCCAGCTCACCACGGAGTGAAGGCTCCTACGAGCAGTACTTC. Amino acid sequence: CASSPRSEGSYEQYF.

V and J are TRBV2 and TRBJ2-2; 7 nucleotides line up with TRBD2. The germline V gene has CDR1 SNHLY and CDR2 FYNNEI. The CDR3 covers 16 residues. With V trimmed by 7 bases and J by 3 bases, 11 bases remained unmatched. The CDR3, as DNA: TGTGCCAGCACCCACCGTTTGGCGGGAGACACCGGGGAGCTGTTTTTT. This sequence encodes CASTHRLAGDTGELFF.

The chain couples TRBV6-4 to TRBJ1-2; 7 bases fit TRBD1. Germline CDR1 MRHNA, CDR2 SNTAGT. The ends lost 3 bases at V and 2 bases at J; junction bases unmatched: 6. This CDR3 contains 15 residues. The CDR3 sequence is CASSESGGKNYGYTF. The CDR3, as DNA: TGTGCCAGCAGTGAATCAGGGGGGAAAAACTATGGCTACACCTTC.

The CDR3 DNA reads as TGTGCCTGGAGGTACGGTAACTATGGCTACACCTTC. Translation: CAWRYGNYGYTF. The chain has TRBV30 and TRBJ1-2; D remains unclear. The CDR3 has 12 residues. In germline, CDR1 is GTSNPN, CDR2 SVGIG (reference sequence). V lost 3 bases to trimming and J lost 1 base, with 6 bases between them.

J is TRBJ1-2 and V is TRBV24-1, with a tentative D call TRBD1 (5 bases). Germline lookup yields CDR1 KGHDR and CDR2 SFDVKD. Trimming cost V 5 bases and J 8 bases, with 14 bases left between them. This CDR3 is built from 13 residues. The chain's CDR3 is CATSGPGFGGYTF. The CDR3 region has the DNA TGTGCCACCAGTGGTCCAGGGTTTGGCGGCTACACCTTC.

On this clone itself: Distinct nucleotide sequences in the sample also encode this CDR3. This chain uses TRBV7-9 with TRBJ1-1; perhaps TRBD1 as D (6 bases). V was pared by 5 bases and J by 1 base, with 8 bases between. Germline CDR1 reads SEHNR; CDR2 reads FQNEAQ (reference sequence). The CDR3 contains 13 residues. The CDR3 sequence is CASSLQGNTEAFF. The CDR3 coding sequence is TGTGCCAGCAGCCTACAGGGGAACACTGAAGCTTTCTTT.

The chain combines TRBV6-5 with TRBJ2-1; 8 nucleotides align to TRBD2. The CDR3 loop spans 14 amino acids. Germline trimming cut 5 bases from V and 12 bases from J; bases unmatched to any gene: 12. Germline lookup yields CDR1 MNHEY and CDR2 SVGAGI. DNA of the CDR3: TGTGCCAGCAGTCCGCAAGGAGCTAGCGGGTCGCAGTTCTTC. Its protein is CASSPQGASGSQFF.

The chain employs TRBV27 and TRBJ2-6; D uncertain. There are 16 residues in the CDR3. V lost 6 bases to trimming and J lost 0 bases, with 12 bases between them. Germline V CDR1 and CDR2: MNHEY, SMNVEV (reference sequence). This CDR3 is CASSIMWASGANVLTF. CDR3 nucleotides: TGTGCCAGCAGCATAATGTGGGCCTCTGGGGCCAACGTCCTGACTTTC.

This clone was counted once. This chain joins TRBV28 and TRBJ2-3, with D perhaps matching TRBD2 (6 bases). Trimming stripped 4 bases from V and 6 bases from J, with 11 bases between. This CDR3 is built from 13 residues. Germline CDR1 reads MDHEN; CDR2 reads SYDVKM. The CDR3 is CASSSGLGDTQYF. The CDR3 coding sequence is TGTGCCAGCAGTTCGGGACTGGGGGATACGCAGTATTTT.

The chain joins TRBV7-9 to TRBJ2-7; D gene unclear. The germline gives CDR1 SEHNR, CDR2 FQNEAQ (reference sequence). The CDR3 has 12 residues. Trimming cost V 0 bases and J 7 bases, with 7 bases left between them. This CDR3 reads CASSLARGEQYF. The CDR3 DNA sequence: TGTGCCAGCAGCTTAGCGCGCGGAGAGCAGTACTTC.

The chain combines TRBV4-2 with TRBJ2-1; 9 bases are shared with TRBD1. The CDR3 contains 17 residues. Germline trimming cut 2 bases from V and 4 bases from J; bases unmatched to any gene: 9. The germline gives CDR1 LGHNA, CDR2 YNFKEQ. The DNA for the CDR3 is TGTGCCAGCAGCCAACAGGGGACAGGGACGGTGTACAATGAGCAGTTCTTC. Encoded protein: CASSQQGTGTVYNEQFF.

The V gene is TRBV9, the J gene TRBJ1-6; TRBD1 agrees at 8 bases. Germline values: CDR1 SGDLS, CDR2 YYNGEE. The CDR3 length is 15 residues. Trimming at V came to 4 bases and at J to 7 bases, leaving 7 bases not matched to a gene. The CDR3 bases are TGTGCCAGCAGCTCCCCCACAGGGGGGAATTCACCCCTCCACTTT. This codes for CASSSPTGGNSPLHF.

In this sample, this clone turned up once. The chain combines TRBV5-1 with TRBJ2-2, with D possibly matching TRBD2 (6 bases). CDR1 and CDR2 from the germline V gene are SGHRS and YFSETQ. The CDR3 runs to 14 residues. V was pared by 5 bases and J by 4 bases, with 12 bases between. For the CDR3, the DNA is TGCGCCAGCAGGGAGGGCGCGGGCACCGGGGAGCTGTTTTTT. Its translation is CASREGAGTGELFF. Using reference TRBV5-1 and TRBJ2-2 for the parts outside the CDR3, the full variable domain is KAGVTQTPRYLIKTRGQQVTLSCSPISGHRSVSWYQQTPGQGLQFLFEYFSETQRNKGNFPGRFSGRQFSNSRSEMNVSTLELGDSALYLCASREGAGTGELFFGEGSRLTVL.

The chain carries TRBV27 and TRBJ2-7; TRBD2 matches at 10 bases. Germline CDR1 is MNHEY and CDR2 is SMNVEV (reference sequence). The CDR3 covers 14 residues. V was pared by 7 bases and J by 2 bases, with 5 bases of the junction left unmatched. This chain's CDR3 is CASKSGGAPYEQYF. The CDR3, as DNA: TGTGCCAGCAAAAGCGGGGGGGCCCCCTACGAGCAGTACTTC.

The chain joins TRBV7-9 to TRBJ1-1; D might be TRBD1 (5 bases). Trimming removed 3 bases from V and 4 bases from J, with 9 bases in between. Germline CDR1 SEHNR, CDR2 FQNEAQ (reference sequence). The CDR3 runs to 13 residues. For the CDR3, the DNA is TGTGCCAGCAGCTTCGGCAGGGTCACTGAAGCTTTCTTT. It codes for CASSFGRVTEAFF.

The genes are TRBV4-1 and TRBJ2-7; 7 bases are a match to TRBD2. The germline CDR1 and CDR2 sequences are MGHRA and YSYEKL. The CDR3 sequence is 15 residues long. After removal of 1 base from V and 2 bases from J, the junction contained 5 bases not matched to a gene. The CDR3 is CASSQGLASPYEQYF. CDR3 coding DNA: TGCGCCAGCAGCCAAGGACTAGCATCACCCTACGAGCAGTACTTC.

V is TRBV2 and J is TRBJ1-2; 10 nucleotides align to TRBD1. V lost 4 bases and J lost 7; bases outside the gene matches: 9. From germline, CDR1 is SNHLY and CDR2 FYNNEI. This CDR3 contains 15 residues. The CDR3 coding sequence is TGTGCCAGCAGTGCAAGACAGGGGGCAAGAGGTGGCTACACCTTC. Translation gives CASSARQGARGGYTF. Looking up the rest from reference TRBV2 and TRBJ1-2 gives the full variable domain: EPEVTQTPSHQVTQMGQEVILRCVPISNHLYFYWYRQILGQKVEFLVSFYNNEISEKSEIFDDQFSVERPDGSNFTLKIRSTKLEDSAMYFCASSARQGARGGYTFGSGTRLTVV.

This rearrangement joins TRBV6-6 to TRBJ1-3; TRBD1 matches at 10 bases. This CDR3 is 14 amino acids long. Germline lookup yields CDR1 MNHNY and CDR2 SVGAGI (reference sequence). V trimming: 8 bases; J trimming: 5 bases; junction bases outside the gene matches: 6. CDR3 sequence (DNA): TGTGCCAGCGAGACAGGGGGCGGCAGAAACACCATATATTTT. Its protein product is CASETGGGRNTIYF.

This chain connects TRBV11-2 to TRBJ1-1, with D perhaps matching TRBD1 (5 bases). CDR3 length: 14 amino acids. Between the trimmed V and J ends, which lost 2 bases and 3 bases, there was a span of 10 bases. Germline CDR1 SGHAT, CDR2 FQNNGV. CDR3: CASSLQTTDTEAFF. CDR3 nucleotide sequence: TGTGCCAGCAGCTTACAGACGACAGACACTGAAGCTTTCTTT.

This chain connects TRBV24-1 to TRBJ2-1; D is possibly TRBD1 (6 bases). V was pared by 6 bases and J by 4 bases, with 15 bases between. The germline V gene encodes CDR1 KGHDR and CDR2 SFDVKD. CDR3 length: 15 residues. This CDR3 is CATSSDRMGYNEQFF. The CDR3 bases are TGTGCCACCAGTTCTGACAGGATGGGGTACAATGAGCAGTTCTTC.

This clone was observed a single time. The chain has TRBV5-1 and TRBJ2-5; 10 positions agree with TRBD2. From germline, CDR1 is SGHRS and CDR2 YFSETQ. The CDR3 runs 14 residues. Trimming took 6 bases from V and 5 from J; bases not matched to a gene: 7. The CDR3 protein is CASTQAGGSETQYF. For the CDR3, the DNA is TGCGCCAGCACACAAGCGGGGGGGTCGGAGACCCAGTACTTC.

The gene calls are TRBV18 and TRBJ1-1; D uncertain. The CDR3 is 15 residues long. Germline V gene sequence: CDR1 KGHSH, CDR2 LQKENI. V was clipped by 3 bases and J by 3 bases, with 14 bases between them. The CDR3 DNA reads as TGTGCCAGCTCACCTGAATATTCGGGTGACACTGAAGCTTTCTTT. It translates to CASSPEYSGDTEAFF. Filled out from reference TRBV18 and TRBJ1-1, the complete variable domain reads NAGVMQNPRHLVRRRGQEARLRCSPMKGHSHVYWYRQLPEEGLKFMVYLQKENIIDESGMPKERFSAEFPKEGPSILRIQQVVRGDSAAYFCASSPEYSGDTEAFFGQGTRLTVV.

The chain recombines TRBV2 with TRBJ1-4, with unresolved D. The CDR3 totals 15 residues. CDR1 and CDR2 (germline): SNHLY, FYNNEI. Trimming removed 6 bases at V and 0 bases at J, with 11 bases between. CDR3 loop: CASRSDSTTNEKLFF. The CDR3 DNA reads TGTGCCAGCAGGTCGGACTCAACAACTAATGAAAAACTGTTTTTT.

This chain uses TRBV7-6 with TRBJ1-3; 9 bases line up with TRBD1. The V segment lost 2 bases and the J segment 1 base; nucleotides outside the gene matches: 6. The CDR3 covers 17 residues. Germline V CDR1 and CDR2: SGHVS, FNYEAQ. CDR3 nucleotides: TGTGCCAGCAGCTTATCGGGACAGGGTTTTTCTGGAAACACCATATATTTT. Its protein product is CASSLSGQGFSGNTIYF.

The chain uses TRBV28 and TRBJ1-1; TRBD1 aligns across 7 bases. The V and J ends lost 4 bases and 1 base, in that order; junction bases with no gene match: 6. The CDR3 spans 15 residues. Looked up from germline, CDR1 is MDHEN and CDR2 is SYDVKM. CDR3 bases: TGTGCCAGCAGTTCTCCGGGACAGCCGAACACTGAAGCTTTCTTT. It codes for CASSSPGQPNTEAFF.

The chain has TRBV10-3 and TRBJ2-2; D is ambiguous. In germline, CDR1 is ENHRY, CDR2 SYGVKD. Trimming stripped 4 bases from V and 1 base from J, with 10 bases between. The CDR3 has 15 amino acids. DNA of the CDR3: TGTGCCATCAGTGTTACAGACCTGAACACCGGGGAGCTGTTTTTT. This sequence encodes CAISVTDLNTGELFF.

The sample holds a few counts of this clone. The V call is TRBV20-1, the J call TRBJ1-1, with D tentatively TRBD1 (5 bases). V dropped 5 bases and J dropped 9 bases, with 10 bases sitting between them. Germline loops: CDR1 DFQATT, CDR2 SNEGSKA (reference sequence). CDR3 length: 10 residues. The CDR3 DNA is TGCAGTGCTCGCAGGGTTAAAGCTTTCTTT. This encodes CSARRVKAFF.